These 7 T cell receptor beta chains were sequenced from one sample in a study of T cells after yellow fever vaccination. From the 5' RACE reads, TCRdb called clonotypes with MiXCR, one entry per CDR3 protein. The table lists approximately 85,000 distinct CDR3 sequences, about 14% of them singletons. The sequences come from CD8+ T cells not binding an NS4B(214-222) dextramer, sorted from PBMCs, collected roughly 20 days after the first yellow fever vaccination. These receptors came from a man aged 18 to 29 who received the YFV17D yellow fever vaccine.

There are many counts of this clonotype. The V gene is TRBV4-3, the J gene TRBJ2-1, with TRBD2 matching 11 bases. Per germline, CDR1 LGHNA and CDR2 YSLEER. This CDR3 is built from 16 residues. The J segment lost 4 bases and the V segment lost 2 bases, leaving 4 bases of the junction unmatched. CDR3 in DNA: TGCGCCAGCAGCCAACAACTAGCGGGGGTTTACAATGAGCAGTTCTTC. Its translation: CASSQQLAGVYNEQFF.

The chain couples TRBV6-1 to TRBJ1-5, with D unresolved. Germline CDR1 is MNHNS and CDR2 is SASEGT. V gave up 9 bases and J gave up 5 bases, with 14 bases separating them. This CDR3 is 13 amino acids long. CDR3 DNA sequence: TGTGCCAGTGGAGACGGCATCTATCAGCCCCAGCATTTT. Its protein is CASGDGIYQPQHF.

The table lists this clonotype with many counts. The chain recombines TRBV20-1 with TRBJ1-2, with TRBD1 as a possible D gene (5 bases). Trimming removed 3 bases from V and 8 bases from J, with 19 bases in between. The CDR3 sequence is 14 residues long. Germline-derived CDR1 and CDR2 are DFQATT and SNEGSKA (reference sequence). This CDR3 is CSARWYGGEWGYTF. The CDR3 DNA sequence: TGCAGTGCTAGGTGGTACGGGGGAGAGTGGGGCTACACCTTC.

The V call is TRBV21-1, the J call TRBJ1-1; TRBD1, as called in the table, went unchecked against the DNA. TRBV21-1 is recorded as a pseudogene. This CDR3 has 14 residues. CDR3 in amino acids: CASSKKTGNTEAFF. CDR3 DNA: TGTGCCAGCAGCAAGAAGACAGGGAACACTGAAGCTTTCTTT.

This clonotype was counted between two and nine times. This rearrangement joins TRBV12-3 or TRBV12-4 to TRBJ1-1, with 8 bases that match TRBD1. This CDR3 contains 15 residues. The V segment lost 6 bases and the J segment 6 bases; nucleotides outside the gene matches: 12. The CDR3, as DNA: TGTGCCAGCAGCGGGACAGGTCGGGATAAGGCTGAAGCTTTCTTT. Protein: CASSGTGRDKAEAFF.

This chain links TRBV7-6 with TRBJ2-7; 9 nucleotides agree with TRBD2. Trimming cost V 5 bases and J 0 bases; bases outside gene matches: 11. The CDR3 extends over 17 amino acids. Germline V gene lookup returns CDR1 SGHVS and CDR2 FNYEAQ. CDR3 amino acids: CASSPLLSGGFSYEQYF. The DNA of the CDR3 is TGTGCCAGCAGCCCGCTCCTAAGCGGGGGGTTCTCCTACGAGCAGTACTTC.

This clonotype appeared a few times. This chain joins TRBV11-2 and TRBJ2-3; 9 nucleotides align to TRBD2. V shed 4 bases, J shed 5 bases, and the junction held 7 bases outside the gene matches. CDR1 SGHAT and CDR2 FQNNGV come from the germline V gene. The CDR3 sequence is 15 residues long. The CDR3 is CASSSGTSTQDTQYF. The CDR3 nucleotides read TGTGCCAGCAGCTCAGGGACTAGCACTCAAGATACGCAGTATTTT.